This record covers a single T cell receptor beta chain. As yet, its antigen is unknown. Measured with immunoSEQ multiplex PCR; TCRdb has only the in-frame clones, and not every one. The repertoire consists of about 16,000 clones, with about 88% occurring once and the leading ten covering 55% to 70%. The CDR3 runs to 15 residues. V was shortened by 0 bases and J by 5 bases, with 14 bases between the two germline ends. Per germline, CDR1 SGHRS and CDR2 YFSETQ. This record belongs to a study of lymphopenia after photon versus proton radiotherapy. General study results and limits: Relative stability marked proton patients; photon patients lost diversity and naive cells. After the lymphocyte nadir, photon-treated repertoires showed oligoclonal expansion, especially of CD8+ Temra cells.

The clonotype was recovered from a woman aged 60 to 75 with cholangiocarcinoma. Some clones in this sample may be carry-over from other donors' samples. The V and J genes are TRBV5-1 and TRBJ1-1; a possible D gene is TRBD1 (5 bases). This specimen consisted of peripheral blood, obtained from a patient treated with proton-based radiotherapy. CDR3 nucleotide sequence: TGCGCCAGCAGCTTGGAGGCGGGGGTTCAAACTGAAGCTTTCTTT. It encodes CASSLEAGVQTEAFF.